The 5 T cell receptor beta chains presented below share a single source sample, sequenced in a study of cytomegalovirus exposure and HLA in healthy donors. Primers included in the PCR were 60 Vbeta and 13 Jbeta primers. The method was immunoSEQ multiplex PCR; TCRdb's version includes in-frame clones alone and lacks a portion of them. The sample lists fewer than 200,000 clones; about an eighth were seen once. Specimen: PBMCs. These receptors all stem from a man aged 45-65 years in good health and CMV-seropositive.

Concerning this clone itself: Germline and junction disagree at one end, which may indicate a read error. This chain connects TRBV7-7 to TRBJ1-1; 7 bases are a match to TRBD1. In germline, CDR1 is SSHAT, CDR2 FNYEAQ (reference sequence). The CDR3 runs to 13 residues. The CDR3 region is CASSLTTGSEAFF. The CDR3 bases are TGTGCTAGCAGCTTAACGACAGGGTCTGAAGCTTTCTTT.

The gene calls are TRBV7-2 and TRBJ2-1; D is unresolved. V was pared by 5 bases and J by 7 bases, with 12 bases between. This CDR3 has 13 amino acids. Germline CDR1 and CDR2: SGHTA and FQGNSA. Written as DNA, the CDR3 is TGTGCCAGCAGCCAGCAGCGTGGGAATGAGCAGTTCTTC. Its protein is CASSQQRGNEQFF.

This clone came up a few times. The chain combines TRBV6-5 with TRBJ2-1, with D hard to call. This CDR3 spans 16 amino acids. CDR1 and CDR2 from the germline V gene are MNHEY and SVGAGI. Trimming shortened V by 2 bases and J by 2 bases, and 13 bases separated the two germline ends. CDR3 protein: CASSYTADHPYNEQFF. The CDR3 DNA reads TGTGCCAGCAGTTACACTGCTGATCATCCCTACAATGAGCAGTTCTTC.

This clone was counted only a few times. The V call is TRBV6-6, the J call TRBJ2-7; D is possibly TRBD1 (6 bases). CDR1 MNHNY and CDR2 SVGAGI come from the germline V gene (reference sequence). This CDR3 has 14 amino acids. V lost 0 bases, J lost 0 bases, and 6 bases lay in between. The DNA for the CDR3 is TGTGCCAGCAGTTACTCAGGGGGCTCCTACGAGCAGTACTTC. Translating gives CASSYSGGSYEQYF.

This chain connects TRBV7-9 to TRBJ1-1, with D uncertain. The V end lost 1 base, the J end lost 3 bases, and 6 bases lay between the germline ends. The CDR3 has 13 amino acids. Per the germline V gene, CDR1 is SEHNR and CDR2 is FQNEAQ (reference sequence). The DNA of the CDR3 is TGTGCCAGCAGCTTAGTGGAGGACACTGAAGCTTTCTTT. Translated, it gives CASSLVEDTEAFF.